This T cell receptor beta chain emerged from a study of CD8 T cells in Susac syndrome. After removal of 7 bases from V and 0 bases from J, the junction contained 8 bases not matched to a gene. This CDR3 region has 14 residues. The germline CDR1 and CDR2 sequences are SQVTM and ANQGSEA. With random hexamers, about 0.45 to 1 ug RNA was reverse transcribed. TCRdb itself ran the immunoSEQ multiplex PCR reads through MiXCR, one entry per CDR3 protein. Of around 130,000 distinct CDR3 sequences in the sample, about 94% were seen once. Sequencing was performed on CD8+ T cells from PBMCs. The receptor was isolated from a human donor with Susac syndrome. This chain links TRBV29-1 with TRBJ2-5; 7 bases match TRBD2. CDR3 DNA sequence: TGCAGCGCAAGTTTACTAGCGCACCAAGAGACCCAGTACTTC. Its protein is CSASLLAHQETQYF.